This is a list of T cell receptor beta chains from one sample in a study of Ad26.COV2.S vaccination and SARS-CoV-2 variants. Here immunoSEQ multiplex PCR was the method, and the copy in TCRdb shows in-frame clones only, minus some. Among 350,000 to 450,000 clones, 92% were seen once, and the ten largest hold approximately 1.7%. Sequences were derived from peripheral blood, sampled in a trial of Ad26.COV2.S vaccine versus placebo. The receptors were sampled from a person between 18 and 59 years old who received the Ad26.COV2.S COVID-19 vaccine or a placebo. Each CDR3 is given with its conserved first and last residue. Each record gives: J gene, V gene, CDR3 protein.

TRBJ1-2 TRBV4-1 CASSQDRRVYYGYTF
TRBJ2-7 TRBV3-1/TRBV3-2 CASSQVFGRGGREQYF
TRBJ2-1 TRBV24-1 CATSRVGLAGADYNEQFF
TRBJ2-5 TRBV6-5 CASSPPDQKETQYF
TRBJ2-5 TRBV9 CASSPGGILDWETQYF
TRBJ2-7 TRBV30 CAWSWLASYEQYF
TRBJ1-5 TRBV21-1 CASSVRQGGCQPQHF
TRBJ2-3 TRBV6-6 CASGGASTDTQYF
TRBJ2-5 TRBV11-2 CASSPEAGASETQYF
TRBJ2-6 TRBV5-1 CASSLVGGGGANVLTF
TRBJ2-1 TRBV6-5 CASSSLTGGFTEQFF
TRBJ1-2 TRBV5-6 CASTPGGSVGDGYTF
TRBJ2-7 TRBV27 CASSFGTGAYEQYF
TRBJ2-3 TRBV30 CAWRIGQKSTDTQYF
TRBJ2-7 TRBV9 CASSPSPSYEQYF
TRBJ2-1 TRBV21-1 CASRPPTSGGRNNEQFF
TRBJ2-2 TRBV27 CASSFGLGTGELFF
TRBJ1-4 TRBV4-3 CASSQERGRNWKLFF
TRBJ1-4 TRBV5-8 CASSPEGRLFEKLFF
TRBJ2-7 TRBV7-2 CASSSPGISYEQYF
TRBJ2-2 TRBV19 CASSIGRGSTGELFF
TRBJ1-5 TRBV25-1 CASSESGLGNQPQHF
TRBJ1-1 TRBV19 CASTLRIHTEAFF
TRBJ1-2 TRBV27 CASSSSLLTGGDGYTF
TRBJ2-3 TRBV11-2 CASSTAGGSGGTDTQYF
TRBJ2-7 TRBV11-2 CASSLATGSSYEQYF
TRBJ1-3 TRBV7-2 CASSLGTALSGNTIYF
TRBJ1-3 TRBV18 CASSPSGSFGNTIYF
TRBJ2-7 TRBV5-6 CASSYMDQGPNEQYF
TRBJ2-2 TRBV5-8 CASSGGPGELFF
TRBJ1-1 TRBV11-3 CASSVTMNTEAFF
TRBJ2-7 TRBV30 CAWSVLGYEQYF
TRBJ2-7 TRBV7-9 CASSLLALEQYF
TRBJ1-1 TRBV6-6 CASSWGQLNTEAFF
TRBJ2-3 TRBV5-8 CASSRKAGGYTDTQYF